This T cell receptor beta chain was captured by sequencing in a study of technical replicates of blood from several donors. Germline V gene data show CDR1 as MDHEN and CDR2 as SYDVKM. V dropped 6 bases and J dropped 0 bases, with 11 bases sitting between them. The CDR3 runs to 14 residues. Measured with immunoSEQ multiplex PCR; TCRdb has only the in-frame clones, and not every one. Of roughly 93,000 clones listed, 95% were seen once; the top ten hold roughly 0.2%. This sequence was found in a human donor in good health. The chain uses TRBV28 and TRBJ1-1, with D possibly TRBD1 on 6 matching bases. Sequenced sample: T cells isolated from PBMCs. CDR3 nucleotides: TGTGCCAGCAGGTCCCAGGGGATGAACACTGAAGCTTTCTTT. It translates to CASRSQGMNTEAFF.